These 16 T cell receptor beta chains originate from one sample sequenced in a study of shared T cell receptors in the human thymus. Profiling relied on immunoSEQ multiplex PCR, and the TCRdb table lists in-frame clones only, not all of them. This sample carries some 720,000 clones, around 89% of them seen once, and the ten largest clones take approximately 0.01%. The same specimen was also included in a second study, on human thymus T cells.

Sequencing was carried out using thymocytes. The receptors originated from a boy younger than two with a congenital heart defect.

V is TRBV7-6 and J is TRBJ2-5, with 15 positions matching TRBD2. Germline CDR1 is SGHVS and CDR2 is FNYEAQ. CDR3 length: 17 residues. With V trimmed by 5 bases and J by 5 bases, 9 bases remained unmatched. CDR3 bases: TGTGCCAGCAGCCCTCGGACTAGCGGGAGGGCCTGGGAGACCCAGTACTTC. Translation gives CASSPRTSGRAWETQYF.

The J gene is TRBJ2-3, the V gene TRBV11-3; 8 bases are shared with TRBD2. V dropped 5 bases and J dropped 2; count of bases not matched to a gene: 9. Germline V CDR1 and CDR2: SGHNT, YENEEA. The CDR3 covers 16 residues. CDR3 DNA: TGTGCCAGCAGCCCGAGGGTAGCGGGGAACACAGATACGCAGTATTTT. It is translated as CASSPRVAGNTDTQYF. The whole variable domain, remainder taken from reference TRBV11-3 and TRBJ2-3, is EAGVVQSPRYKIIEKKQPVAFWCNPISGHNTLYWYLQNLGQGPELLIRYENEEAVDDSQLPKDRFSAERLKGVDSTLKIQPAELGDSAVYLCASSPRVAGNTDTQYFGPGTRLTVL.

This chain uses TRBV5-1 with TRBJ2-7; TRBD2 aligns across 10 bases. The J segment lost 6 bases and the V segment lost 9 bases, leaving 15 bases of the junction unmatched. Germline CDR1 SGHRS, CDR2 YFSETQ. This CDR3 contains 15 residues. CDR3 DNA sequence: TGCGCCACCCGAAAGTCCTCACTAGCGGGGTGCGAGCAGTACTTC. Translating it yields CATRKSSLAGCEQYF. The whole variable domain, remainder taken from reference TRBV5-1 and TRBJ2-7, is KAGVTQTPRYLIKTRGQQVTLSCSPISGHRSVSWYQQTPGQGLQFLFEYFSETQRNKGNFPGRFSGRQFSNSRSEMNVSTLELGDSALYLCATRKSSLAGCEQYFGPGTRLTVT.

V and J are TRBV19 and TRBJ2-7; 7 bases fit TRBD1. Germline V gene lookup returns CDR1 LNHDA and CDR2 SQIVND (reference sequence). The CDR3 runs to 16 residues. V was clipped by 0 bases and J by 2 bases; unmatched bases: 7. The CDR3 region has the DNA TGTGCCAGTAGTATAGAACCGGGACAGTCCACCTACGAGCAGTACTTC. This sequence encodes CASSIEPGQSTYEQYF.

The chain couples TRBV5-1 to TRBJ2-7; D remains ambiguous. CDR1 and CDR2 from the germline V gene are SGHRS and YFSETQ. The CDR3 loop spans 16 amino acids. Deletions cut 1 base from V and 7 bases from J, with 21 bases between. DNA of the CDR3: TGCGCCAGCAGCTTGCTGAGACATCCCGTATACAGAGAGCAGTACTTC. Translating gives CASSLLRHPVYREQYF.

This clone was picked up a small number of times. The DNA for the CDR3 is TGTGCCAGCAGGGAACAGGCCCCTCTCGAGCAGTACTTC. Protein: CASREQAPLEQYF. The chain links TRBV2 to TRBJ2-5; TRBD1 is a possible D gene (5 bases). Near its end, the DNA agrees better with TRBJ2-7, so the J call may be wrong. Germline lookup yields CDR1 SNHLY and CDR2 FYNNEI. There are 13 residues in the CDR3.

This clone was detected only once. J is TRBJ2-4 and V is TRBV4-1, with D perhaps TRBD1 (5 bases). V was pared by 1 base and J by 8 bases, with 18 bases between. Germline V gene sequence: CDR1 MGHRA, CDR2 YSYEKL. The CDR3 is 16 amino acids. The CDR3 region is CASSQAQGSAEDIQYF. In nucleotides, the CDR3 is TGCGCCAGCAGCCAAGCTCAGGGTTCTGCTGAGGACATTCAGTACTTC.

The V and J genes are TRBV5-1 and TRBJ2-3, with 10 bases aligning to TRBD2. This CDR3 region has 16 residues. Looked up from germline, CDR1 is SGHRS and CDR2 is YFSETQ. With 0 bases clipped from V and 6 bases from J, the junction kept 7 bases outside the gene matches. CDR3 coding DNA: TGCGCCAGCAGCTTGGCTTCTAGCGGGAGTGGGGATACGCAGTATTTT. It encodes CASSLASSGSGDTQYF. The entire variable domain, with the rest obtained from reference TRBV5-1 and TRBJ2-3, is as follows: KAGVTQTPRYLIKTRGQQVTLSCSPISGHRSVSWYQQTPGQGLQFLFEYFSETQRNKGNFPGRFSGRQFSNSRSEMNVSTLELGDSALYLCASSLASSGSGDTQYFGPGTRLTVL.

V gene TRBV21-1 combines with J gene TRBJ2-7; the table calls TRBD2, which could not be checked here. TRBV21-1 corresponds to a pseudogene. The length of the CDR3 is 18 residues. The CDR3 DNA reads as TGTGCCACCATTACTGAGCGGGAGGGACATGGACCCAACTACGAGCAGTACTTC. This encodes CATITEREGHGPNYEQYF.

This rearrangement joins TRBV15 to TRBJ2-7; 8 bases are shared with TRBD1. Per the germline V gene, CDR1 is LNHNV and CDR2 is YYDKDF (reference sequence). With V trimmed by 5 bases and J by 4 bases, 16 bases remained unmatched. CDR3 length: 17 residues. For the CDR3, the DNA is TGTGCCACCAGCCCCCGGACGGTCGGGACAGGATCGTACGAGCAGTACTTC. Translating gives CATSPRTVGTGSYEQYF.

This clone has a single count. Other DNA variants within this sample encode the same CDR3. CDR3 DNA: TGCAGCGTTGAGGCTAGCGGGTCGTACAATGAGCAGTTCTTC. Amino acid sequence: CSVEASGSYNEQFF. The genes are TRBV29-1 and TRBJ2-1; TRBD2 matches at 8 bases. The CDR3 extends over 14 amino acids. Germline values: CDR1 SQVTM, CDR2 ANQGSEA. V shed 3 bases and J 4 bases; nucleotides not matched to a gene: 5.

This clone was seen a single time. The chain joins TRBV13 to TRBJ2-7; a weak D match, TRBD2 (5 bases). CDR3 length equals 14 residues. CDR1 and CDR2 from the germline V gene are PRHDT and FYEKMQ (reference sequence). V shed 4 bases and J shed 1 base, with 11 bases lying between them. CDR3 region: CASSSAGESYEQYF. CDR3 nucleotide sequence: TGTGCCAGCAGCTCCGCCGGGGAGTCCTACGAGCAGTACTTC.

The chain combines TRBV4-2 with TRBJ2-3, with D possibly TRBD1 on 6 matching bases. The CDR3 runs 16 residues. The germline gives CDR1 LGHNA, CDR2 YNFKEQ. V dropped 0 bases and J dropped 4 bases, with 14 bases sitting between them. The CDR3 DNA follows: TGTGCCAGCAGCCAAGAGGGGACAAGGGACCCAGATACGCAGTATTTT. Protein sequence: CASSQEGTRDPDTQYF.

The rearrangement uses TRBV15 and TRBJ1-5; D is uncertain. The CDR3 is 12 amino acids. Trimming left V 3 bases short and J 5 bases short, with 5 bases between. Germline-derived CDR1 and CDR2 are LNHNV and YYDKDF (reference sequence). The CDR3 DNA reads TGTGCCACCAGCAGCCTTTATCAGCCCCAGCATTTT. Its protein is CATSSLYQPQHF.

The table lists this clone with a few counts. DNA of the CDR3: TGCGCCAGCAGCCAAGGGACTAGCGGGAGTCTAGCCTACGAGCAGTACTTC. Protein sequence: CASSQGTSGSLAYEQYF. This rearrangement joins TRBV4-3 to TRBJ2-7; 13 nucleotides match TRBD2. J was trimmed by 2 bases and V by 1 base; bases with no gene match: 5. CDR3 length: 17 amino acids. Germline V lookup: CDR1 LGHNA, CDR2 YSLEER.

CDR3 protein: CASSHPRVRGALRPYEQYF. For the CDR3, the DNA is TGTGCCAGCAGCCACCCCCGCGTGCGGGGGGCGCTACGACCGTACGAGCAGTACTTC. The chain combines TRBV14 with TRBJ2-7; the match to TRBD2 covers 8 bases. The CDR3 is made up of 19 amino acids. The germline V gene has CDR1 SGHDN and CDR2 FVKESK. V lost 3 bases and J lost 4; bases outside the gene matches: 20.